The rows below give T cell receptor beta chains drawn from one sample of a study of breast tumors, draining lymph nodes, adjacent tissues. TCRdb re-analysed the multiplex PCR reads in MiXCR, keeping a single row per CDR3 protein. The sample lists about 100,000 distinct CDR3 sequences, 21% occurring once. The specimen was axillary lymph node tissue. The receptor source for this set is a female donor with breast cancer. Some clones in this sample may be carry-over from other donors' samples. CDR3s include the opening cysteine and the closing phenylalanine or tryptophan. A D gene is named only where the DNA matches it firmly. Clone size is given for some rows only: seen once, a few or many times, or a class if the clone is expanded.

abundance: many; j_gene: TRBJ2-7; v_gene: TRBV6-1; d_gene: TRBD2; CDR3nt: TGTGCCAGCAGTGAGATGGCTAGCGGGGGTTTGGGCGAGCAGTACTTC; CDR3aa: CASSEMASGGLGEQYF
abundance: many; j_gene: TRBJ2-5; v_gene: TRBV7-9; d_gene: TRBD1; CDR3nt: TGTGCCAGCAGCTTGGGGACAGGCCAAGAGACCCAGTACTTC; CDR3aa: CASSLGTGQETQYF
abundance: many; j_gene: TRBJ2-7; v_gene: TRBV5-1; d_gene: -; CDR3nt: TGCGCCAGCAGCTTGTCCCGGGACATTTACGAGCAGTACTTC; CDR3aa: CASSLSRDIYEQYF
abundance: -; j_gene: TRBJ1-5; v_gene: TRBV30; d_gene: -; CDR3nt: TGTGCCTGGAGTGTATTTAGCAATCAGCCCCAGCATTTT; CDR3aa: CAWSVFSNQPQHF
abundance: many; j_gene: TRBJ1-6; v_gene: TRBV30; d_gene: -; CDR3nt: TGTGCCTGGAGTGGGCAGCCCCAAGGGCCCCTCCACTTT; CDR3aa: CAWSGQPQGPLHF
abundance: many; j_gene: TRBJ2-7; v_gene: TRBV27; d_gene: -; CDR3nt: TGTGCCAGCAGTTTATCCGGGACTGCCTACGAGCAGTACTTC; CDR3aa: CASSLSGTAYEQYF
abundance: -; j_gene: TRBJ2-1; v_gene: TRBV19; d_gene: -; CDR3nt: TGTGCCAGTAGTATTGGGGCAACCTACAATGAGCAGTTCTTC; CDR3aa: CASSIGATYNEQFF
abundance: many; j_gene: TRBJ2-2; v_gene: TRBV11-3; d_gene: TRBD1; CDR3nt: TGTGCCAGCAGCGAACAGGGGACCGGGGAGCTGTTTTTT; CDR3aa: CASSEQGTGELFF
abundance: many; j_gene: TRBJ2-7; v_gene: TRBV14; d_gene: -; CDR3nt: TGTGCCAGCAGCCAAGTAAACGGAGTGTCCTACGAGCAGTACTTC; CDR3aa: CASSQVNGVSYEQYF
abundance: few; j_gene: TRBJ2-2; v_gene: TRBV5-4; d_gene: TRBD1; CDR3nt: TGTGCCAGCAGCGACAGGGGGCTGAACACCGGGGAGCTGTTTTTT; CDR3aa: CASSDRGLNTGELFF
abundance: many; j_gene: TRBJ2-5; v_gene: TRBV7-3; d_gene: TRBD2; CDR3nt: TGTGCCAGCAGCTTATATCCTAGCGGACAAGAGACCCAGTACTTC; CDR3aa: CASSLYPSGQETQYF
abundance: many; j_gene: TRBJ2-7; v_gene: TRBV9; d_gene: -; CDR3nt: TGTGCCAGCAGCGTAGGGGACAACTCCTACGAGCAGTACTTC; CDR3aa: CASSVGDNSYEQYF
abundance: many; j_gene: TRBJ1-6; v_gene: TRBV5-6; d_gene: TRBD1; CDR3nt: TGTGCCAGCAGTCCGTCTTTCGGACAGGCTAATTCACCCCTCCACTTT; CDR3aa: CASSPSFGQANSPLHF
abundance: many; j_gene: TRBJ2-7; v_gene: TRBV3-1; d_gene: -; CDR3nt: TGTGCCAGCAGTCGACGCACCTACGAGCAGTACTTC; CDR3aa: CASSRRTYEQYF
abundance: many; j_gene: TRBJ2-3; v_gene: TRBV9; d_gene: TRBD1; CDR3nt: TGTGCCAGCAGCGTACAGGGGGTAACAGATACGCAGTATTTT; CDR3aa: CASSVQGVTDTQYF
abundance: many; j_gene: TRBJ2-5; v_gene: TRBV5-1; d_gene: -; CDR3nt: TGCGCCAGCAGCCCCACCCGGGGCGAGGAGACCCAGTACTTC; CDR3aa: CASSPTRGEETQYF
abundance: many; j_gene: TRBJ2-5; v_gene: TRBV6-1; d_gene: -; CDR3nt: TGTGCCAGCAGTGAATGGGGTCGGGAACAAGAGACCCAGTACTTC; CDR3aa: CASSEWGREQETQYF
abundance: many; j_gene: TRBJ2-5; v_gene: TRBV6-5; d_gene: TRBD1; CDR3nt: TGTGCCAGCAGTTACTCTCGGGACAGGGCGGAAGAGACCCAGTACTTC; CDR3aa: CASSYSRDRAEETQYF
abundance: many; j_gene: TRBJ2-7; v_gene: TRBV20-1; d_gene: -; CDR3nt: TGCAGTGCACCACGGGGGTACGAGCAGTACTTC; CDR3aa: CSAPRGYEQYF
abundance: many; j_gene: TRBJ1-6; v_gene: TRBV5-1; d_gene: -; CDR3nt: TGCGCCAGCAGGGACGGGAATTCACCCCTCCACTTT; CDR3aa: CASRDGNSPLHF
abundance: many; j_gene: TRBJ1-5; v_gene: TRBV5-6; d_gene: -; CDR3nt: TGTGCCAGCAGCTTGGGACCTGGGACCAATCAGCCCCAGCATTTT; CDR3aa: CASSLGPGTNQPQHF
abundance: many; j_gene: TRBJ1-6; v_gene: TRBV20-1; d_gene: -; CDR3nt: TGCAGTGCTAGAGGGACAGCAAATTCACCCCTCCACTTT; CDR3aa: CSARGTANSPLHF
abundance: many; j_gene: TRBJ1-5; v_gene: TRBV6-5; d_gene: -; CDR3nt: TGTGCCAGCAGTTACTCGACAGACAGCAATCAGCCCCAGCATTTT; CDR3aa: CASSYSTDSNQPQHF
abundance: many; j_gene: TRBJ2-2; v_gene: TRBV11-3; d_gene: -; CDR3nt: TGTGCCAGCAGCCCGGGGGCCCCCGGGGAGCTGTTTTTT; CDR3aa: CASSPGAPGELFF
abundance: many; j_gene: TRBJ2-7; v_gene: TRBV3-1; d_gene: -; CDR3nt: TGTGCCAGCAGCCAACGCCGCTCTCGCGAGCAGTACTTC; CDR3aa: CASSQRRSREQYF
abundance: many; j_gene: TRBJ1-2; v_gene: TRBV6-1; d_gene: -; CDR3nt: TGTGCCAGCAGTGAAGCTGGGACCGCCTATGGCTACACCTTC; CDR3aa: CASSEAGTAYGYTF
abundance: -; j_gene: TRBJ2-4; v_gene: TRBV6-2/TRBV6-3; d_gene: -; CDR3nt: TGTGCCAGCAGCCTCTCCCGGGGTTCGGGCAAAAACATTCAGTACTTC; CDR3aa: CASSLSRGSGKNIQYF
abundance: many; j_gene: TRBJ1-1; v_gene: TRBV12-3/TRBV12-4; d_gene: -; CDR3nt: TGTGCCAGCAGTTTGGGTGGAGGAGGCACTGAAGCTTTCTTT; CDR3aa: CASSLGGGGTEAFF
abundance: many; j_gene: TRBJ1-6; v_gene: TRBV19; d_gene: TRBD1; CDR3nt: TGTGCCAGTAGCCCAGGGACAGTAGCTTCACCCCTCCACTTT; CDR3aa: CASSPGTVASPLHF
abundance: many; j_gene: TRBJ1-3; v_gene: TRBV27; d_gene: -; CDR3nt: TGTGCCAGCAGTTCCTCCGGGGGATTCACCATATATTTT; CDR3aa: CASSSSGGFTIYF
abundance: many; j_gene: TRBJ1-4; v_gene: TRBV4-1; d_gene: TRBD1; CDR3nt: TGCGCCAGCAGCCGGACAACCTCGGGACAGCTTAATGAAAAACTGTTTTTT; CDR3aa: CASSRTTSGQLNEKLFF
abundance: many; j_gene: TRBJ2-5; v_gene: TRBV29-1; d_gene: TRBD1; CDR3nt: TGCAGCGTACAGGGGGCCCAAGAGACCCAGTACTTC; CDR3aa: CSVQGAQETQYF
abundance: many; j_gene: TRBJ1-2; v_gene: TRBV20-1; d_gene: -; CDR3nt: TGCAGTGCTGGGGGAGAGGTTGGATATGGCTACACCTTC; CDR3aa: CSAGGEVGYGYTF
abundance: many; j_gene: TRBJ2-7; v_gene: TRBV10-2; d_gene: TRBD2; CDR3nt: TGCGCCAGCAGTGAGCCCCCCAGCGGGAAACGCTACGAGCAGTACTTC; CDR3aa: CASSEPPSGKRYEQYF
abundance: many; j_gene: TRBJ2-5; v_gene: TRBV20-1; d_gene: -; CDR3nt: TGCAGTGCCGTCGTTAGGATACAAGAGACCCAGTACTTC; CDR3aa: CSAVVRIQETQYF
abundance: many; j_gene: TRBJ2-3; v_gene: TRBV9; d_gene: TRBD2; CDR3nt: TGTGCCAGCAGCCCCCAACTAGCGGGGGGCACAGATACGCAGTATTTT; CDR3aa: CASSPQLAGGTDTQYF
abundance: -; j_gene: TRBJ2-1; v_gene: TRBV27; d_gene: TRBD1; CDR3nt: TGTGCCAGCAGTTTAGGGACAGGGTCTTACAATGAGCAGTTCTTC; CDR3aa: CASSLGTGSYNEQFF
abundance: many; j_gene: TRBJ1-2; v_gene: TRBV4-1; d_gene: -; CDR3nt: TGCGCCAGCAGCCAAGGACAGGTTGGGGGCTACACCTTC; CDR3aa: CASSQGQVGGYTF
abundance: many; j_gene: TRBJ1-2; v_gene: TRBV20-1; d_gene: TRBD1; CDR3nt: TGCAGTGCTAGAGGGCAGGGGGCTCTGGGCTACACCTTC; CDR3aa: CSARGQGALGYTF
abundance: many; j_gene: TRBJ2-5; v_gene: TRBV15; d_gene: -; CDR3nt: TGTGCCACCAGCAGAGATCAGGTGGAGACCCAGTACTTC; CDR3aa: CATSRDQVETQYF
abundance: many; j_gene: TRBJ2-7; v_gene: TRBV6-1; d_gene: TRBD2; CDR3nt: TGTGGGTGTTTGTCGGGGGGTACATCTTCCGAGCAGTACTTC; CDR3aa: CGCLSGGTSSEQYF
abundance: many; j_gene: TRBJ2-5; v_gene: TRBV5-6; d_gene: TRBD1; CDR3nt: TGTGCCAGCACCCCCTGGGACAGGAGAGAGACCCAGTACTTC; CDR3aa: CASTPWDRRETQYF
abundance: many; j_gene: TRBJ1-5; v_gene: TRBV28; d_gene: -; CDR3nt: TGTGCCAGCAGACAGGGCAATCAGCCCCAGCATTTT; CDR3aa: CASRQGNQPQHF
abundance: -; j_gene: TRBJ2-7; v_gene: TRBV3-1; d_gene: TRBD2; CDR3nt: TGTGCCAGCAGCCGCCCGGGACTAGAGGCCTACGAGCAGTACTTC; CDR3aa: CASSRPGLEAYEQYF
abundance: few; j_gene: TRBJ1-5; v_gene: TRBV19; d_gene: -; CDR3nt: TGTGCCAGTAACTTAGGGGGGGATCAGCCCCAGCATTTT; CDR3aa: CASNLGGDQPQHF
abundance: -; j_gene: TRBJ2-7; v_gene: TRBV28; d_gene: -; CDR3nt: TGTGCCAGCAGTTTAGGTCGGCCCGGAAGCTGGCGGTCCGAGCAGTACTTC; CDR3aa: CASSLGRPGSWRSEQYF
abundance: many; j_gene: TRBJ1-4; v_gene: TRBV9; d_gene: -; CDR3nt: TGTGCCAGCAGCGTAGAGGGGGGAAGTCGTGAAAAACTGTTTTTT; CDR3aa: CASSVEGGSREKLFF
abundance: many; j_gene: TRBJ1-6; v_gene: TRBV5-4; d_gene: -; CDR3nt: TGTGCCAGCAGCTTGGATGGGGGGGGGGGTTCACCCCTCCACTTT; CDR3aa: CASSLDGGGGSPLHF
abundance: many; j_gene: TRBJ2-7; v_gene: TRBV5-4; d_gene: TRBD1; CDR3nt: TGTGCCAGCAGCAGACAGGGCTACGAGCAGTACTTC; CDR3aa: CASSRQGYEQYF
abundance: -; j_gene: TRBJ1-6; v_gene: TRBV19; d_gene: -; CDR3nt: TGCGCCAGTAGTACCAGGGGAGTACCCCTCCACTTT; CDR3aa: CASSTRGVPLHF
abundance: many; j_gene: TRBJ2-7; v_gene: TRBV7-9; d_gene: -; CDR3nt: TGTGCCAGCAGCTTAGTTGGCGACGAGCAGTACTTC; CDR3aa: CASSLVGDEQYF
abundance: many; j_gene: TRBJ2-2; v_gene: TRBV7-8; d_gene: -; CDR3nt: TGTGCCAGCAGCCCCCAGGCGAACACCGGGGAGCTGTTTTTT; CDR3aa: CASSPQANTGELFF